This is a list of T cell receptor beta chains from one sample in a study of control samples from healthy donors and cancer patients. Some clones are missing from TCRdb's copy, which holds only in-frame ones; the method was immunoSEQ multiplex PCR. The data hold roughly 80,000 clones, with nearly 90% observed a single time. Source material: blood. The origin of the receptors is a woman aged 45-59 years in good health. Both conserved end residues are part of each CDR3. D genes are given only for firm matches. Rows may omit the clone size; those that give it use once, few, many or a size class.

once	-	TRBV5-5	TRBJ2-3	TGTGCCAGCAGCTTGCAGAGTCGGGATACGCAGTATTTT	CASSLQSRDTQYF
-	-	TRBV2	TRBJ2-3	TGTGCCAGCAGCGGCCTCACAGATACGCAGTATTTT	CASSGLTDTQYF
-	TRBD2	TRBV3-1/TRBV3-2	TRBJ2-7	TGTGCCAGCAGCCAGATGGCGGGGGGGCCCTACGAGCAGTACTTC	CASSQMAGGPYEQYF
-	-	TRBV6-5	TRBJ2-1	TGTGCCAGCAGTTACTTACGTGAGCAGTTCTTC	CASSYLREQFF
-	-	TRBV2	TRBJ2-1	TGTGCCACCGGACGAACTTACAATGAGCAGTTCTTC	CATGRTYNEQFF
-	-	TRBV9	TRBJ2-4	TGTGCCAGCAGCCGCGAGAACGGCAACATTCAGTACTTC	CASSRENGNIQYF
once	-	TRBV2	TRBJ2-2	TGTGCCAGCAGCGTAGGGGGCACCGGGGAGCTGTTTTTT	CASSVGGTGELFF
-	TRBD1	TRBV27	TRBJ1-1	TGTGCCAGCAGTCTCGCCAGGACAGGGAAAAGGACTGAAGCTTTCTTT	CASSLARTGKRTEAFF
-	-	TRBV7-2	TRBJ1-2	TGTGCCAGCAGCTTAGCCCAGGGCCTCGATGGCTACACCTTC	CASSLAQGLDGYTF
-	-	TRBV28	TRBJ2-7	TGTGCCAGTACGGGGGTTAGCTCCTACGAGCAGTACTTC	CASTGVSSYEQYF
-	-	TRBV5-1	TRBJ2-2	TGCGCCAGCAGCTTGGACGGGGTGTGGAATCTGAACACCGGGGAGCTGTTTTTT	CASSLDGVWNLNTGELFF
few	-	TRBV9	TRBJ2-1	TGTGCCAGCAGCGTGGGGGATACGATGTGGGAGCAGTTCTTC	CASSVGDTMWEQFF
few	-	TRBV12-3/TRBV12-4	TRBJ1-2	TGTGCCAGCAGTTTAGGCAGGACCTACACCTTC	CASSLGRTYTF
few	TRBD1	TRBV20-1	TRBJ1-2	TGCAGTGCTAGTGGGTTGGGGTCAGGGACAGACGGCTACACCTTC	CSASGLGSGTDGYTF
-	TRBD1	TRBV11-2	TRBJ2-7	TGTGCCAGCAGCTTAGACAGTGGGACAGGCTTCTCCTACGAGCAGTACTTC	CASSLDSGTGFSYEQYF
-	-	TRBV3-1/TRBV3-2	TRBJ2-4	TGTGCCAGCGGGGAAAACATTCAGTACTTC	CASGENIQYF
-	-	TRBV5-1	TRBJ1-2	TGCGCCAGCAGCTCTAACACACCAAACTATGGCTACACCTTC	CASSSNTPNYGYTF
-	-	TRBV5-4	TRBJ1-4	TGTGCCAGCAGCTTGAACGACTATTGGTTTTTT	CASSLNDYWFF
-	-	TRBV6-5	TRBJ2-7	TGTGCCAGCAGCGACTACTACGAGCAGTACTTC	CASSDYYEQYF
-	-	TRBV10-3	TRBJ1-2	TGTGCCATCAGTGAGTCGGAGGGCAGGACGATTTACACCTTC	CAISESEGRTIYTF
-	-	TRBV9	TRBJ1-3	TGTGCCAGCGGGGGTCCGGGAGGGCCCACTGGAAACACCATATATTTT	CASGGPGGPTGNTIYF
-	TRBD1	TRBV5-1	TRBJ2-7	TGCGCCAGCAGCTCTCAGGGACAGGGCCCCTACGAGCAGTACTTC	CASSSQGQGPYEQYF
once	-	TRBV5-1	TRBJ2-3	TGCGCCAGCAGCTTGTCAAGCAGAAGCACAGATACGCAGTATTTT	CASSLSSRSTDTQYF
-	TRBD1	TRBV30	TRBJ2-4	TGTGCCTGGAGTGTAATGGAGGACAGGAAGTACTTC	CAWSVMEDRKYF
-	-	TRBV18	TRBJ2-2	TGTGCCAGCTCATCTTCAACCGGGGAGCTGTTTTTT	CASSSSTGELFF
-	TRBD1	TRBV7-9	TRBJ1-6	TGTGCCAGCAGCCAGGGACAGGGTTATTTGGAGTCACCCCTCCACTTT	CASSQGQGYLESPLHF
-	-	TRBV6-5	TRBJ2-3	TGTGCCAGCACGGTTAATCCCGGGGCAGATACGCAGTATTTT	CASTVNPGADTQYF
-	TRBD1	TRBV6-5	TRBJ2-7	TGTGCCAGCTCCCGGACAGGGGAAGGCTACGAGCAGTACTTC	CASSRTGEGYEQYF
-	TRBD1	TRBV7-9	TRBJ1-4	TGTGCCAGCAGCGACCGGACAGGAGATTATGAAAAACTGTTTTTT	CASSDRTGDYEKLFF
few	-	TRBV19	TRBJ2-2	TGTGCCAGTAGTCCGCGACCGTTGGGGGCGAGTCCCGGGGAGCTGTTTTTT	CASSPRPLGASPGELFF
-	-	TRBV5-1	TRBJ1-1	TGCGCCAGCAGCCAGACGAGGACCAAAGGGGCTGAAGCTTTCTTT	CASSQTRTKGAEAFF
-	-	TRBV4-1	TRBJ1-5	TGCGCCAGCAGCCAGGAAAGAAATCAGCCCCAGCATTTT	CASSQERNQPQHF
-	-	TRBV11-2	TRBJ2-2	TGTGCCAGCAGCTTAAGGCCCACAATGAACACCGGGGAGCTGTTTTTT	CASSLRPTMNTGELFF
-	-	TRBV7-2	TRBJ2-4	TGTGCCAGCAGCTACATGGGGGGGGCGGGAAACATTCAGTACTTC	CASSYMGGAGNIQYF
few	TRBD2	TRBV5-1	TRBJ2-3	TGCGCCAGCAGCTTGTTGAACGGGGGGGCCGGGTCAGATACGCAGTATTTT	CASSLLNGGAGSDTQYF
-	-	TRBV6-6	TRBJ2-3	TGTGCCAGCAGTTACACTTACGGGCCTCCCGAAGATACGCAGTATTTT	CASSYTYGPPEDTQYF
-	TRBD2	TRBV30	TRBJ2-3	TGTGCCTGGAGAGTTAGCGGGGGCTCCACAGATACGCAGTATTTT	CAWRVSGGSTDTQYF
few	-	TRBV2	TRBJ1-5	TGTGCCAGCGGACGGGCCAATCAGCCCCAGCATTTT	CASGRANQPQHF
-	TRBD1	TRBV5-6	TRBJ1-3	TGTGCCAGCAGCCCCGGACAGGGATCCTTATATTTT	CASSPGQGSLYF
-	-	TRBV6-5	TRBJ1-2	TGTGCCAGCAGCATACAGGGCTATGGCTACACCTTC	CASSIQGYGYTF
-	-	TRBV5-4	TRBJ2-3	TGTGCCAGCAGCTTCGGGGCCCCTGGAGATACGCAGTATTTT	CASSFGAPGDTQYF
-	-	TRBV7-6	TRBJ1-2	TGTGCCAGCAGCTTAGCAGGGGATGGCTACACCTTC	CASSLAGDGYTF
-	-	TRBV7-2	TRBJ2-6	TGTGCCAGCAGTTTAGGGCCCTCTGGGGCCAACGTCCTGACTTTC	CASSLGPSGANVLTF
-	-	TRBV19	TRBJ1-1	TGTGCCAGTAAAAGATACACTGAAGCTTTCTTT	CASKRYTEAFF
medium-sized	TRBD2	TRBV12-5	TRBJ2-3	TGTGCTAGTGGTTTGCCCCCCCCGGGACTAGCGTACACAGATACGCAGTATTTT	CASGLPPPGLAYTDTQYF
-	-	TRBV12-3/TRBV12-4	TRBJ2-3	TGTGCCAGCAGTTCATTGCAGGGGGATACGCAGTATTTT	CASSSLQGDTQYF
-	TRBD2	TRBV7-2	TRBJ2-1	TGTGCCAGCAGCTTAGATCCGGGGGGGTACAATGAGCAGTTCTTC	CASSLDPGGYNEQFF
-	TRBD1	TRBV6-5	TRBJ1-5	TGTGCCAGCAGGGACAGGCCCCTGAAGCCCCAGCATTTT	CASRDRPLKPQHF
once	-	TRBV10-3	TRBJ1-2	TGTGCCATCAGTGCCTCATCTCAGGAATTTAACTATGGCTACACCTTC	CAISASSQEFNYGYTF
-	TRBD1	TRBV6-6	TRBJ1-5	TGTGCCAGCAGTTACTCGGGACAGGGGAGCAATCAGCCCCAGCATTTT	CASSYSGQGSNQPQHF
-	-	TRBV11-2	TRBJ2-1	TGTGCCAGCAGCTTACTTGCGGGGCCCCCGAGCTCCTACAATGAGCAGTTCTTC	CASSLLAGPPSSYNEQFF
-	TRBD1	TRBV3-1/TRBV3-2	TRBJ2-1	TGTGCCAGCAGCCACGTACAGGGGGTCAGTGAGCAGTTCTTC	CASSHVQGVSEQFF
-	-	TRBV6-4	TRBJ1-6	TGTGCCAGCAGTGACAGTTATAATTCACCCCTCCACTTT	CASSDSYNSPLHF
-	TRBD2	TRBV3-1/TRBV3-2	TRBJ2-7	TGTGCCAGCAGCCCTAGTAGACTAGCAGAGCAGTACTTC	CASSPSRLAEQYF
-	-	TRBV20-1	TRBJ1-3	TGCAGTGCTAGTAAGGGGAAGGCGGACACCATATATTTT	CSASKGKADTIYF